This T cell receptor beta chain was identified in a study of T cells in localized non-small cell lung cancer. General study points: Investigators sequenced only a single tumor region, leaving heterogeneity possible.

V shed 10 bases, J shed 1 base, and the junction held 6 bases outside the gene matches. Germline CDR1 reads MNHEY; CDR2 reads SMNVEV (reference sequence). The CDR3 is 14 residues long. Sequencing was performed with immunoSEQ multiplex PCR; in TCRdb, only in-frame clones are kept and a portion is missing. The sample yields approximately 35,000 clones, 80% to 95% seen once. Remarks on this clone: Its target is unknown.

The chain recombines TRBV27 with TRBJ2-2, with 7 positions matching TRBD2. Specimen: peripheral blood mononuclear cells, collected before any cancer treatment. The receptor comes from a female donor over 55 with stage II lung adenocarcinoma. The CDR3 reads CATAQRGNTGELFF. The CDR3 DNA sequence: TGTGCCACCGCCCAGCGGGGGAACACCGGGGAGCTGTTTTTT.